The 32 T cell receptor beta chains presented below share a single source sample, sequenced in a study of T-cell reconstitution after alpha-beta-depleted transplantation in children. This sample's TCRbeta library carried unique molecular identifier barcodes. TCRdb reprocessed the PCR reads via MiXCR and lists one record per CDR3 protein. Seen here are some 550,000 distinct CDR3 sequences, more than 20% observed once, and the top ten hold around an eighth. Source: PBMCs, mostly from graft donor cells, taken 360 days after TCRalphabeta/CD19-depleted stem cell transplant. These receptors came from a boy under two years old who had a stem cell transplant for acute myeloid leukemia, so the T cells may come from the graft donor.

In its sample, this clonotype was seen a few times. The rearrangement joins TRBV20-1 to TRBJ2-2, with 12 bases matching TRBD2. The germline V gene has CDR1 DFQATT and CDR2 SNEGSKA (reference sequence). J was trimmed by 4 bases and V by 6 bases; bases with no gene match: 9. The CDR3 runs 16 residues. Here the CDR3 reads CSAHDTSGGSTGELFF. DNA of the CDR3: TGCAGTGCCCACGATACTAGCGGGGGGAGCACCGGGGAGCTGTTTTTT.

Details on this clonotype: Germline is not matched at one junction end, which may reflect a read error. V is TRBV7-2 and J is TRBJ1-2, with 10 bases identical to TRBD1. This CDR3 region has 12 residues. The V gene's germline CDR1 is SGHTA and CDR2 FQGNSA. The CDR3 DNA is TGTGCCAGCAGCCCCACCGGGACAGGGGACTACTTC. It specifies CASSPTGTGDYF.

The chain links TRBV6-5 to TRBJ2-7; weak D call: TRBD2 (6 bases). The CDR3 totals 14 residues. V shed 0 bases and J shed 7 bases, with 13 bases lying between them. Per germline, CDR1 MNHEY and CDR2 SVGAGI. This CDR3 is CASSYSGLPWEQYF. The CDR3 DNA is TGTGCCAGCAGTTACTCGGGACTCCCTTGGGAGCAGTACTTC.

This chain joins TRBV29-1 and TRBJ1-1, with TRBD1 identical over 9 bases. Germline values: CDR1 SQVTM, CDR2 ANQGSEA. The CDR3 extends over 15 amino acids. With V trimmed by 6 bases and J by 4 bases, 12 bases remained unmatched. This CDR3 is CSVQGAGGVGTEAFF. CDR3 nucleotides: TGCAGCGTACAGGGGGCGGGGGGGGTGGGCACTGAAGCTTTCTTT.

This clonotype was counted at least ten times. The gene calls are TRBV15 and TRBJ2-7; D gene uncertain. V lost 1 base to trimming and J lost 3 bases, with 16 bases between them. CDR1 and CDR2 from the germline V gene are LNHNV and YYDKDF (reference sequence). The CDR3 has 16 amino acids. CDR3 sequence: CATSRGVAEVNYEQYF. The DNA for the CDR3 is TGTGCCACCAGCAGAGGTGTTGCGGAAGTGAACTACGAGCAGTACTTC.

This clonotype turned up a few times. The chain combines TRBV7-2 with TRBJ1-3; no clear D gene. V was shortened by 7 bases and J by 0 bases, with 16 bases between the two germline ends. The germline CDR1 and CDR2 sequences are SGHTA and FQGNSA. This CDR3 spans 16 amino acids. This CDR3 is CASIHGQMSSGNTIYF. The CDR3 DNA sequence: TGTGCCAGCATCCATGGGCAGATGAGCTCTGGAAACACCATATATTTT.

This clonotype was detected once. The chain has TRBV11-2 and TRBJ2-3; D may be TRBD1 (5 bases). Germline V lookup: CDR1 SGHAT, CDR2 FQNNGV. The CDR3 runs to 17 residues. V was cut by 3 bases and J by 6 bases, with 22 bases left in between. Here the CDR3 reads CASSFTSGGPPGDTQYF. The CDR3 nucleotides read TGTGCCAGCAGCTTTACCTCGGGCGGACCGCCAGGGGATACGCAGTATTTT.

Ten or more counts support this clonotype. V and J are TRBV12-3 or TRBV12-4 and TRBJ1-1; perhaps TRBD1 as D (6 bases). V was pared by 6 bases and J by 7 bases, with 12 bases between. There are 12 residues in the CDR3. DNA for the CDR3: TGTGCCAGCAGCCTTGGACAGCTTGAAGCTTTCTTT. This codes for CASSLGQLEAFF.

The chain couples TRBV10-2 to TRBJ2-3, with 11 bases aligning to TRBD1. CDR3 size: 15 residues. J lost 4 bases, V lost 7 bases, and 7 bases had no gene match. Per the germline V gene, CDR1 is WSHSY and CDR2 is SAAADI. CDR3 sequence (DNA): TGCGCCAGCAAGACCGGGACAGGGGGATCAGATACGCAGTATTTT. This encodes CASKTGTGGSDTQYF.

The chain uses TRBV12-3 or TRBV12-4 and TRBJ2-5; D ambiguous. With 2 bases removed from V and 5 bases from J, the gap between germline ends came to 18 bases. The CDR3 covers 16 residues. The DNA for the CDR3 is TGTGCCAGCAGTTTATCATCGCCAGGTATTAGGGAGACCCAGTACTTC. It is translated as CASSLSSPGIRETQYF.

The CDR3 nucleotides read TGTGCCAGCACTTCCTCAGGGGGACTGAACACCGGGGAGCTGTTTTTT. Translation gives CASTSSGGLNTGELFF. The chain links TRBV28 to TRBJ2-2, with D possibly being TRBD1 (7 bases). CDR1 and CDR2 from the germline V gene are MDHEN and SYDVKM. V dropped 7 bases and J dropped 1 base, with 16 bases sitting between them. The CDR3 extends over 16 amino acids.

V usage is TRBV12-3 or TRBV12-4 and J usage is TRBJ2-2, with D possibly TRBD2 on 5 matching bases. The CDR3 is 17 residues long. Trimming pared 3 bases from V and 0 bases from J, leaving 14 bases between. CDR3 sequence: CASSFGWRPPNTGELFF. The CDR3 bases are TGTGCCAGCAGTTTCGGTTGGAGGCCCCCGAACACCGGGGAGCTGTTTTTT.

The V gene is TRBV29-1, the J gene TRBJ2-1; tentative D call: TRBD2 (6 bases). The CDR3 consists of 17 residues. V lost 7 bases to trimming and J lost 2 bases, with 24 bases between them. Germline values: CDR1 SQVTM, CDR2 ANQGSEA. The CDR3 nucleotides read TGCAGCGCCGACTCCTGGAGGGGCGGGTATACCTACAATGAGCAGTTCTTC. This codes for CSADSWRGGYTYNEQFF.

Concerning this clonotype itself: A much bigger clone sits one base away, suggesting this may be a read error. V usage is TRBV24-1 and J usage is TRBJ2-7; the D gene is possibly TRBD2 (5 bases). The CDR3 length is 13 residues. Trimming removed 0 bases at V and 5 bases at J, with 7 bases between. Germline V gene sequence: CDR1 KGHDR, CDR2 SFDVKD. CDR3 amino acids: CATSDLFGNEQYF. The DNA of the CDR3 is TGTGCCACCAGTGATTTGTTCGGGAACGAGCAGTACTTC.

This clonotype was seen many times. The CDR3 region has the DNA TGTGCCAGCAGTCCTGGGACAGGGAGGATCTACGAGCAGTACTTC. Protein sequence: CASSPGTGRIYEQYF. The V call is TRBV12-3 or TRBV12-4, the J call TRBJ2-7; TRBD1 matches at 9 bases. The CDR3 has 15 amino acids. V shed 5 bases, J shed 3 bases, and the junction held 8 bases outside the gene matches.

This clonotype was picked up many times. The CDR3 reads CASSLGARPRLSGTDTQYF. CDR3 nucleotide sequence: TGTGCCAGCAGCTTAGGGGCGCGTCCCCGGTTGAGTGGCACAGATACGCAGTATTTT. The chain couples TRBV11-2 to TRBJ2-3; D is ambiguous. The ends were cut back, 1 base at V and 1 base at J, with 21 bases in the middle. The V gene's germline CDR1 is SGHAT and CDR2 FQNNGV. The CDR3 has 19 residues.

In its sample, this clonotype was seen many times. This chain links TRBV12-3 or TRBV12-4 with TRBJ1-5, with 7 bases aligning to TRBD1. The CDR3 is made up of 15 amino acids. Germline trimming cut 5 bases from V and 0 bases from J; bases unmatched to any gene: 4. DNA of the CDR3: TGTGCCAGCAGTCCCCGGGACAGTAGCAATCAGCCCCAGCATTTT. Translated, it gives CASSPRDSSNQPQHF.

This clonotype occurred many times. The chain has TRBV4-2 and TRBJ1-5; D possibly corresponds to TRBD1 (5 bases). The CDR3 is made up of 15 amino acids. Germline V gene data show CDR1 as LGHNA and CDR2 as YNFKEQ. V lost 0 bases and J lost 6, with 12 bases in between. In DNA, the CDR3 is TGTGCCAGCAGCCAAGACGCTAAGACAGCTCAGCCCCAGCATTTT. The encoded protein is CASSQDAKTAQPQHF.

The chain links TRBV20-1 to TRBJ1-4; 10 bases are shared with TRBD1. This CDR3 contains 13 residues. Losses at the gene ends were 6 bases for V and 8 bases for J; bases not matched to a gene: 6. Per the germline V gene, CDR1 is DFQATT and CDR2 is SNEGSKA (reference sequence). The CDR3 region is CSAQGQGNEKLFF. In DNA, the CDR3 is TGCAGTGCGCAGGGACAGGGGAACGAAAAACTGTTTTTT.

The gene calls are TRBV7-2 and TRBJ2-5; D gene unclear. This CDR3 contains 15 residues. Germline CDR1 SGHTA, CDR2 FQGNSA. V was shortened by 2 bases and J by 1 base, with 11 bases between the two germline ends. The CDR3 protein is CASSLRFWGQETQYF. The CDR3 DNA follows: TGTGCCAGCAGCTTACGGTTCTGGGGCCAAGAGACCCAGTACTTC. The complete variable domain, with remaining parts taken from reference TRBV7-2 and TRBJ2-5, reads GAGVSQSPSNKVTEKGKDVELRCDPISGHTALYWYRQSLGQGLEFLIYFQGNSAPDKSGLPSDRFSAERTGGSVSTLTIQRTQQEDSAVYLCASSLRFWGQETQYFGPGTRLLVL.

This clonotype occurred a few times. The chain links TRBV6-5 to TRBJ2-1; D gene uncertain. V shed 2 bases and J shed 8 bases, with 10 bases lying between them. Germline values: CDR1 MNHEY, CDR2 SVGAGI. The CDR3 has 13 residues. The CDR3 reads CASSYRSADEQFF. CDR3 nucleotides: TGTGCCAGCAGTTACCGGTCGGCTGATGAGCAGTTCTTC.

About this clonotype: The junction shows a germline mismatch at one end, possibly a read error. The chain uses TRBV7-9 and TRBJ1-6; 8 bases are shared with TRBD1. Germline V lookup: CDR1 SEHNR, CDR2 FQNEAQ (reference sequence). The CDR3 spans 14 residues. The CDR3 protein is CASSVRGQGSALHF. In DNA, the CDR3 is TGTGCCAGCAGCGTCAGGGGGCAAGGTTCAGCCCTCCACTTT.

This clonotype was seen repeatedly, ten times or more. V and J are TRBV20-1 and TRBJ2-3, with 8 bases fitting TRBD2. V shed 6 bases, J shed 2 bases, and the junction held 10 bases outside the gene matches. The CDR3 spans 15 residues. The germline gives CDR1 DFQATT, CDR2 SNEGSKA (reference sequence). CDR3 sequence reads: CSAVTSGRNTDTQYF. DNA for the CDR3: TGCAGTGCCGTAACTAGCGGCCGAAACACAGATACGCAGTATTTT.

This clonotype was detected only a few times. V is TRBV19 and J is TRBJ2-3; 11 bases line up with TRBD2. CDR1 LNHDA and CDR2 SQIVND come from the germline V gene (reference sequence). V trimming: 10 bases; J trimming: 1 base; junction bases outside the gene matches: 13. CDR3 length: 17 residues. CDR3 DNA: TGTGCCACGGGGGGGCTAGCGGGGGGTCCAGGCACAGATACGCAGTATTTT. This sequence encodes CATGGLAGGPGTDTQYF.

The rearrangement uses TRBV12-3 or TRBV12-4 and TRBJ2-4; tentatively, D is TRBD2 (7 bases). The CDR3 length is 13 residues. Deletions cut 6 bases from V and 7 bases from J, with 13 bases between. CDR3 sequence: CASSLRGANIQYF. The CDR3 DNA follows: TGTGCCAGCAGCCTCCGGGGGGCCAACATTCAGTACTTC.

This clonotype was detected a few times. The J gene is TRBJ1-1, the V gene TRBV10-3; the D is unclear. Trimming removed 0 bases at V and 0 bases at J, with 8 bases between. The CDR3 sequence is 15 residues long. Germline CDR1 is ENHRY and CDR2 is SYGVKD. CDR3 coding DNA: TGTGCCATCAGTGAGTCGGACGGGCTGAACACTGAAGCTTTCTTT. Protein: CAISESDGLNTEAFF.

This clonotype has a single count. CDR3 in amino acids: CASSLWGQTSGANVLTF. The DNA for the CDR3 is TGCGCCAGCAGCTTGTGGGGACAGACCTCTGGGGCCAACGTCCTGACTTTC. The chain couples TRBV5-1 to TRBJ2-6; TRBD1 matches at 7 bases. This CDR3 has 17 amino acids. V lost 1 base to trimming and J lost 0 bases; unmatched junction nucleotides: 4. Per the germline V gene, CDR1 is SGHRS and CDR2 is YFSETQ.

The sample holds a few counts of this clonotype. The chain uses TRBV7-2 and TRBJ2-7; D is uncertain. Between the trimmed V and J ends, which lost 3 bases and 0 bases, there was a span of 18 bases. Germline assignment: CDR1 SGHTA and CDR2 FQGNSA. There are 17 residues in the CDR3. CDR3 nucleotide sequence: TGTGCCAGCAGCTTTCCCCTGGGTGCCGCTAGCTCCTACGAGCAGTACTTC. This gives the protein CASSFPLGAASSYEQYF.

This chain links TRBV30 with TRBJ2-7; D gene ambiguous. Trimming took off 0 bases at V and 4 bases at J, with 7 bases between the two ends. From germline, CDR1 is GTSNPN and CDR2 SVGIG (reference sequence). The CDR3 is made up of 12 amino acids. CDR3 region: CAWSVWSYEQYF. The CDR3 nucleotides read TGTGCCTGGAGTGTATGGAGTTACGAGCAGTACTTC. The full variable domain, its missing parts supplied by reference TRBV30 and TRBJ2-7, is SQTIHQWPATLVQPVGSPLSLECTVEGTSNPNLYWYRQAAGRGLQLLFYSVGIGQISSEVPQNLSASRPQDRQFILSSKKLLLSDSGFYLCAWSVWSYEQYFGPGTRLTVT.

This clonotype was seen only a few times. The chain couples TRBV12-3 or TRBV12-4 to TRBJ1-5, with D tentatively TRBD1 (5 bases). This CDR3 region has 14 residues. V was trimmed by 4 bases and J by 8 bases, leaving 15 bases between them. Here the CDR3 reads CASSSRLTAEPQHF. In nucleotides, the CDR3 is TGTGCCAGCAGTTCCCGACTGACAGCAGAGCCCCAGCATTTT.

To note about this clonotype: This may arise from a read error, as a much more abundant clone is one base away. V usage is TRBV15 and J usage is TRBJ2-7, with D unresolved. V lost 0 bases and J 0 bases, leaving 6 bases between the germline ends. From germline, CDR1 is LNHNV and CDR2 YYDKDF (reference sequence). This CDR3 is built from 14 residues. CDR3 in amino acids: CATSRDPSSYEQYF. As DNA, the CDR3 is TGTGCCACCAGCAGAGATCCCAGCTCCTACGAGCAGTACTTC.

Many counts were recorded for this clonotype. CDR3 region: CSARPSLAGTGELFF. Here the CDR3 DNA reads TGCAGTGCTAGACCCTCCCTAGCGGGGACCGGGGAGCTGTTTTTT. The V and J genes are TRBV20-1 and TRBJ2-2, with 9 bases fitting TRBD2. The CDR3 is 15 amino acids. CDR1 and CDR2 (germline): DFQATT, SNEGSKA (reference sequence). The V segment lost 2 bases and the J segment 5 bases; nucleotides outside the gene matches: 6.